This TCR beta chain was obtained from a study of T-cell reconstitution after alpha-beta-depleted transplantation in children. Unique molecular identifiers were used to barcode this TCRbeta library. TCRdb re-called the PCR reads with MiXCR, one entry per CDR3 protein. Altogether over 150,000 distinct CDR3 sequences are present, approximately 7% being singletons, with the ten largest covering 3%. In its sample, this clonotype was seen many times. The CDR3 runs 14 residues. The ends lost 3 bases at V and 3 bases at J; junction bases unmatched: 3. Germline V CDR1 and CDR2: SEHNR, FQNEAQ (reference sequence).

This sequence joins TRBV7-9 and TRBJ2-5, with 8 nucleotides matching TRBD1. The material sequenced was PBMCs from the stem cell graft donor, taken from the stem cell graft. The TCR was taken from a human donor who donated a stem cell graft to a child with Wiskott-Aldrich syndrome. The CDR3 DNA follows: TGTGCCAGCAGCTTCTCGACAGGGGAAGAGACCCAGTACTTC. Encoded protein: CASSFSTGEETQYF.